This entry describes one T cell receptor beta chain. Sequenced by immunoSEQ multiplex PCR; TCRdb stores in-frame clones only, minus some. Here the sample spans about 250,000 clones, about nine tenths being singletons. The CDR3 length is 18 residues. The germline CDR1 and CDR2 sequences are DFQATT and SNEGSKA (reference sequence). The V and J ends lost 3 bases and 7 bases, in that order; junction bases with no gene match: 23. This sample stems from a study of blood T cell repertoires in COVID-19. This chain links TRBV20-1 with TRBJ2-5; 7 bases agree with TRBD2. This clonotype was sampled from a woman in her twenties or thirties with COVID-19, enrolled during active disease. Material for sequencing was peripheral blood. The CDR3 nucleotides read TGCAGTGCTAGTGGGGAGGGCTCAGCGTCCGACATTGCCAGGACCCAGTACTTC. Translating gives CSASGEGSASDIARTQYF.